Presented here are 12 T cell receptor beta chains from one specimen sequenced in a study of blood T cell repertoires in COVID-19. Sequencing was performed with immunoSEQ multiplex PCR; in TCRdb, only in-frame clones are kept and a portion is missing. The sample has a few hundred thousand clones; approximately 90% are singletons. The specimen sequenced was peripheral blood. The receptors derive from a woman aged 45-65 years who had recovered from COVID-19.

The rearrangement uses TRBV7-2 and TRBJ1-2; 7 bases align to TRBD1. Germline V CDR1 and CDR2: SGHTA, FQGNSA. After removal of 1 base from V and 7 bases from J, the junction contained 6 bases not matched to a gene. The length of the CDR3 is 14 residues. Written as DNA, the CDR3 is TGTGCCAGCAGCTTAGGACAGGGCGGAGGTGGCTACACCTTC. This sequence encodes CASSLGQGGGGYTF.

CDR3 in amino acids: CASSPFGLPSGSNQPQHF. CDR3 in DNA: TGTGCCAGCAGCCCGTTCGGACTACCCTCTGGGAGCAATCAGCCCCAGCATTTT. The chain couples TRBV7-2 to TRBJ1-5; D is undetermined. The germline V and J ends were trimmed by 5 bases and 1 base, with 21 bases remaining between them. The CDR3 sequence is 18 residues long. Germline V CDR1 and CDR2: SGHTA, FQGNSA.

DNA of the CDR3: TGCGCCAGCAGCCAGGACAGGGGGACGGACATTCAGTACTTC. It codes for CASSQDRGTDIQYF. The chain employs TRBV4-3 and TRBJ2-4, with 10 bases identical to TRBD1. The CDR3 loop spans 14 amino acids. Trimming removed 3 bases from V and 8 bases from J; junction bases left unmatched: 4. Germline V gives CDR1 LGHNA, CDR2 YSLEER.

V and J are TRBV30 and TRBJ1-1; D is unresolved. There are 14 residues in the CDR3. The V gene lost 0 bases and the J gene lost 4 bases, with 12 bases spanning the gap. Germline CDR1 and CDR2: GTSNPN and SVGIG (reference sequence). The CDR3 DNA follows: TGTGCCTGGAGTGTGCTACTAGGGATCACTGAAGCTTTCTTT. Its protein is CAWSVLLGITEAFF.

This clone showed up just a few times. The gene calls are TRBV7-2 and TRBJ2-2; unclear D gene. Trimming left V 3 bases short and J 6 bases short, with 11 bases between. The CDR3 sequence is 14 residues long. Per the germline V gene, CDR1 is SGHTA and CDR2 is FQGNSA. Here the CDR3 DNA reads TGTGCCAGCAGCTTGCTCGTCGGGTCCGGGGAGCTGTTTTTT. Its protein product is CASSLLVGSGELFF.

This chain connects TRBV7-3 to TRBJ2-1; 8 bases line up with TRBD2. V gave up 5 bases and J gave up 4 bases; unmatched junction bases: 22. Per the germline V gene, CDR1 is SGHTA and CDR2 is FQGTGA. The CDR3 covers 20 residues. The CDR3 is CASSPRGSGGSKGEYNEQFF. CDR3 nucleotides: TGTGCCAGCAGCCCTCGGGGAAGCGGGGGCAGCAAGGGCGAATACAATGAGCAGTTCTTC.

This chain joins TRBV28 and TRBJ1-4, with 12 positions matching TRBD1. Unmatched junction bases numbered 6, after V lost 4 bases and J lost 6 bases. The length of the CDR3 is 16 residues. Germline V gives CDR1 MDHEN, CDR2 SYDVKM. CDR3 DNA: TGTGCCAGCAGTTCCCGGGACAGGGGGCTCGATGAAAAACTGTTTTTT. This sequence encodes CASSSRDRGLDEKLFF.

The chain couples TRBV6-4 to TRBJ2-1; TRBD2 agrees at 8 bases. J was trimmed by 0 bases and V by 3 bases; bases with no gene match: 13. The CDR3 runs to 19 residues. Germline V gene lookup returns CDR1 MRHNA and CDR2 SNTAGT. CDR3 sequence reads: CASSERAGASAGSYNEQFF. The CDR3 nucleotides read TGTGCCAGCAGTGAGCGAGCGGGAGCTTCCGCGGGCTCCTACAATGAGCAGTTCTTC.

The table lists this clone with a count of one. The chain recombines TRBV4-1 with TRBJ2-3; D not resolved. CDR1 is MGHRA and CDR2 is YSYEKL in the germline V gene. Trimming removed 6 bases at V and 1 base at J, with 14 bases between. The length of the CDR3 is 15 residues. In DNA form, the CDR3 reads TGCGCCAGCAGTAAAATGAGTTACGGCACAGATACGCAGTATTTT. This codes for CASSKMSYGTDTQYF.

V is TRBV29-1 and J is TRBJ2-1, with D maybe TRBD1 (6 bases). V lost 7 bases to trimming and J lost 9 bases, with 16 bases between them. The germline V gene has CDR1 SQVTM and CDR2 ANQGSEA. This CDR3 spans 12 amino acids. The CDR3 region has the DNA TGCAGCGCACAACAGGGAGAGGGTGAGCAGTTCTTC. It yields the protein CSAQQGEGEQFF.

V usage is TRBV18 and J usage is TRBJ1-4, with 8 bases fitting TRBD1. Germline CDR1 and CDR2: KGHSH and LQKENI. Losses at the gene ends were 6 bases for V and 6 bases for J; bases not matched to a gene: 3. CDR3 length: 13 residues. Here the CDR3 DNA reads TGTGCCAGCTCGCAGGGGGCAGATGAAAAACTGTTTTTT. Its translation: CASSQGADEKLFF. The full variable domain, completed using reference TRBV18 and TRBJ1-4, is NAGVMQNPRHLVRRRGQEARLRCSPMKGHSHVYWYRQLPEEGLKFMVYLQKENIIDESGMPKERFSAEFPKEGPSILRIQQVVRGDSAAYFCASSQGADEKLFFGSGTQLSVL.

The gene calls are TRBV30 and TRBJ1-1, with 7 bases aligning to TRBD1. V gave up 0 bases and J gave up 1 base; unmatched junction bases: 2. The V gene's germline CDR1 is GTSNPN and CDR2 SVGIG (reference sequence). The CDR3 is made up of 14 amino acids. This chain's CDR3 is CAWSVDRANTEAFF. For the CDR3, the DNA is TGTGCCTGGAGTGTAGACAGGGCGAACACTGAAGCTTTCTTT.